The rows below give T cell receptor beta chains drawn from one sample of a study of blood T cells in healthy people across ages. TCRdb passed the 5' RACE reads through MiXCR, listing each CDR3 protein once. The sample has roughly 1,500,000 distinct CDR3 sequences; roughly 40% are singletons. Sequences were obtained from blood. The receptor source for this set is a woman aged 18-29 years in good health. Both conserved end residues are part of each CDR3. Fields, in order: V gene, clone size, D gene, J gene, CDR3 DNA, CDR3 protein. D genes are given only for firm matches. Some rows have no size entry. The others give once, few or many, or a class for an expanded clone.

V: TRBV9
size: NA
D: NA
J: TRBJ2-5
DNA: TGTGCCAGCAGCGTAGGTCCCCTAGCCCTTCAGTACCAAGAGACCCAGTACTTC
CDR3: CASSVGPLALQYQETQYF

V: TRBV2
size: NA
D: TRBD1
J: TRBJ2-7
DNA: TGTGCCAGCGGAACTACAGCGGACAGGGTTTACTACGAGCAGTACTTC
CDR3: CASGTTADRVYYEQYF

V: TRBV27
size: NA
D: NA
J: TRBJ2-7
DNA: TGTGCCAGCAGTTTGTCCCAGGGGTGGTCCTACGAGCAGTACTTC
CDR3: CASSLSQGWSYEQYF

V: TRBV29-1
size: few
D: NA
J: TRBJ2-5
DNA: TGCAGCGTTGTACCATGGGAAAATCGGGGTGAGCAGTACTTC
CDR3: CSVVPWENRGEQYF

V: TRBV5-1
size: few
D: TRBD1
J: TRBJ1-6
DNA: TGCGCCAGCAGCTCAGGGGGGGCCTATAATTCACCCCTCCACTTT
CDR3: CASSSGGAYNSPLHF

V: TRBV29-1
size: NA
D: NA
J: TRBJ2-1
DNA: TGCAGCGTCGAGGAGACTAGGGCTTACAATGAGCAGTTCTTC
CDR3: CSVEETRAYNEQFF

V: TRBV20-1
size: NA
D: NA
J: TRBJ2-7
DNA: TGCAGTGCTAAAGGGTTAGGGAAAAGCCCCTACGAGCAGTACTTC
CDR3: CSAKGLGKSPYEQYF

V: TRBV5-1
size: NA
D: NA
J: TRBJ1-1
DNA: TGCGCCAGCAGCTCGGGAGGGGGGTTTACCTCTGAAGCTTTCTTT
CDR3: CASSSGGGFTSEAFF

V: TRBV10-3
size: NA
D: NA
J: TRBJ1-5
DNA: TGTGCCATCAAGGTCGTCGGGATGGGGAGCAATCAGCCCCAGCATTTT
CDR3: CAIKVVGMGSNQPQHF

V: TRBV25-1
size: NA
D: NA
J: TRBJ1-2
DNA: TGTGCCTGCAGTGAAACATGGGAGCAGACTCAACCCAAATCCTATGGCTACACCTTC
CDR3: CACSETWEQTQPKSYGYTF

V: TRBV7-6
size: NA
D: NA
J: TRBJ1-1
DNA: TGTGCCAGCAGCGTAGTTCAGAACACTGAAGCTTTCTTT
CDR3: CASSVVQNTEAFF

V: TRBV5-1
size: NA
D: NA
J: TRBJ2-2
DNA: TGCGCCAGCAGGGACGGGCCCGGAGGCACCGGGGAGCTGTTTTTT
CDR3: CASRDGPGGTGELFF

V: TRBV3-1
size: NA
D: NA
J: TRBJ2-1
DNA: TGTGCCAGCAGCCAAGCGGGAGTTGTCTACAATGAGCAGTTCTTC
CDR3: CASSQAGVVYNEQFF

V: TRBV20-1
size: NA
D: NA
J: TRBJ1-2
DNA: TGCAGTGCAAGGGGAGAGCGAAACTTATATGGCTACACCTTC
CDR3: CSARGERNLYGYTF

V: TRBV7-9
size: NA
D: NA
J: TRBJ1-2
DNA: TGTGCCAGAAGCTTAGGTTCCGGAACCTTCAACGATGGCTACACCTTC
CDR3: CARSLGSGTFNDGYTF

V: TRBV10-3
size: NA
D: TRBD1
J: TRBJ2-5
DNA: TGTGCCATCAGTGACACAGGGGGCGGGAGAGAGACCCAGTACTTC
CDR3: CAISDTGGGRETQYF

V: TRBV5-1
size: NA
D: NA
J: TRBJ2-1
DNA: TGCGCCAGCAGCGGAATGACTAGTTATGAGCAGTTCTTC
CDR3: CASSGMTSYEQFF

V: TRBV7-6
size: few
D: NA
J: TRBJ2-7
DNA: TGTGCCAGCAGTTTACAAACAGGGAGGAATTCGGAGCAGTACTTC
CDR3: CASSLQTGRNSEQYF

V: TRBV5-1
size: NA
D: NA
J: TRBJ1-5
DNA: TGCGCCAGCAGCCCAGGGGTAAGTCAGCCCCAGCATTTT
CDR3: CASSPGVSQPQHF

V: TRBV4-2
size: NA
D: TRBD1
J: TRBJ1-2
DNA: TGTGCCAGCAGCCAAGGGACCCAACAGGGGAGTTTGTATGGCTACACCTTC
CDR3: CASSQGTQQGSLYGYTF

V: TRBV12-3/TRBV12-4
size: NA
D: NA
J: TRBJ2-1
DNA: TGTGCCAGCAGCTACGGGACGAACAATGAGCAGTTCTTC
CDR3: CASSYGTNNEQFF

V: TRBV6-6
size: NA
D: NA
J: TRBJ2-3
DNA: TGTGCCAGCAGTTACTCCGCGGTGACCACAGATACGCAGTATTTT
CDR3: CASSYSAVTTDTQYF

V: TRBV13
size: NA
D: NA
J: TRBJ2-5
DNA: TGTGCCAGCAGCATTCGACATGTGATGGAGACCCAGTACTTC
CDR3: CASSIRHVMETQYF

V: TRBV27
size: NA
D: TRBD1
J: TRBJ1-1
DNA: TGTGCCAGCAGTTCGCACAGGGGGCGCAGGGTGTTGGACACTGAAGCTTTCTTT
CDR3: CASSSHRGRRVLDTEAFF

V: TRBV10-3
size: many
D: NA
J: TRBJ1-1
DNA: TGTGCCATCAGTGAACAGGCCAACACTGAAGCTTTCTTT
CDR3: CAISEQANTEAFF

V: TRBV6-1
size: NA
D: TRBD1
J: TRBJ1-1
DNA: TGTGCCAGCAGTGACGGTCAGGGGGCCGTTACTGAAGCTTTCTTT
CDR3: CASSDGQGAVTEAFF

V: TRBV20-1
size: NA
D: TRBD2
J: TRBJ2-7
DNA: TGCAGTGCTAGAGATCCCCCTAGCGGGAGTCTCGAGCAGTACTTC
CDR3: CSARDPPSGSLEQYF

V: TRBV9
size: NA
D: TRBD2
J: TRBJ2-4
DNA: TGTGCCAGCAGCTCTCGACTAGCGGGAGAGACAAACATTCAGTACTTC
CDR3: CASSSRLAGETNIQYF

V: TRBV27
size: few
D: NA
J: TRBJ2-4
DNA: TGTGCCAGCAGTTACGGGGGGCTAGCCAAAAACATTCAGTACTTC
CDR3: CASSYGGLAKNIQYF

V: TRBV3-1
size: many
D: NA
J: TRBJ2-7
DNA: TGTGCCAGCAGCCAAGCCTACGAGCAGTACTTC
CDR3: CASSQAYEQYF